The 2 T cell receptor beta chains in this list originate from one sample, sequenced in a study of beta chain features in type 1 diabetes. The isolated RNA, all of it, was reverse transcribed, so expressed TCRB transcripts were what got sequenced. Produced via immunoSEQ multiplex PCR; TCRdb's table is partial and in-frame only. The sample has about 240,000 clones, 25% to 35% seen once. Input material: central memory CD4+ T cells from blood. These receptors all stem from a man aged 30-40 years in good health.

This clone was observed a handful of times. V and J are TRBV23-1 and TRBJ2-1; TRBD1 might be the D (6 bases). TRBV23-1 is an ORF for which the function is uncertain. Trimming removed 7 bases from V and 5 bases from J, with 30 bases in between. This CDR3 region has 19 residues. In DNA, the CDR3 is TGCGCCAGCATCCCACCAGGCCAGGGGACCCGCCCACTTAACAATGAGCAGTTCTTC. It translates to CASIPPGQGTRPLNNEQFF.

The chain is built from TRBV15 and TRBJ2-3; 7 positions agree with TRBD2. Looked up from germline, CDR1 is LNHNV and CDR2 is YYDKDF (reference sequence). The CDR3 loop spans 14 amino acids. Germline trimming cut 5 bases from V and 5 bases from J; bases unmatched to any gene: 7. The DNA of the CDR3 is TGTGCCACCAGCCCTCGGGCGGGGGTAGATACGCAGTATTTT. This translates into CATSPRAGVDTQYF. Full variable domain (remainder filled in from reference TRBV15 and TRBJ2-3): DAMVIQNPRYQVTQFGKPVTLSCSQTLNHNVMYWYQQKSSQAPKLLFHYYDKDFNNEADTPDNFQSRRPNTSFCFLDIRSPGLGDTAMYLCATSPRAGVDTQYFGPGTRLTVL.